A selection of T cell receptor beta chains follows, all from one sample in a study of cytomegalovirus exposure and HLA in healthy donors. Assay used: immunoSEQ multiplex PCR; TCRdb lists only in-frame clones, some missing. The sample has roughly 150,000 clones; 80% to 85% are singletons. Sequenced sample: PBMCs. Every receptor here comes from a male donor in good health and CMV-seronegative. CDR3s include the opening cysteine and the closing phenylalanine or tryptophan. The D gene is left open where the match is weak.

J gene | CDR3 length | D gene | V gene | CDR3 protein
TRBJ1-1 | 15 | TRBD1 | TRBV5-6 | CASSLATGGIGEAFF
TRBJ1-2 | 12 | NA | TRBV19 | CASSIGPAGYTF
TRBJ1-4 | 13 | NA | TRBV25-1 | CASSEPMGGKLFF
TRBJ2-1 | 15 | TRBD2 | TRBV6-6 | CASSARTSGNNEQFF
TRBJ1-6 | 16 | TRBD1 | TRBV5-1 | CASSLVGTEGDSPLHF
TRBJ2-5 | 14 | TRBD2 | TRBV29-1 | CSVDVGGGQETQYF
TRBJ1-2 | 13 | TRBD1 | TRBV6-6 | CATSGGWGYGYTF
TRBJ1-4 | 16 | TRBD1 | TRBV19 | CASQGPGTASNEKLFF
TRBJ2-1 | 15 | TRBD1 | TRBV11-3 | CASSFGTGSYNEQFF
TRBJ1-1 | 16 | NA | TRBV7-9 | CASSSPSAGENAEAFF
TRBJ1-2 | 15 | TRBD1 | TRBV6-6 | CASRPGTGGSYGYTF
TRBJ1-3 | 17 | NA | TRBV11-2 | CASSLRGITLSGNTIYF
TRBJ1-2 | 12 | NA | TRBV2 | CASSGANYGYTF
TRBJ1-3 | 14 | NA | TRBV25-1 | CASSETASGNTIYF
TRBJ2-1 | 13 | NA | TRBV5-4 | CASSLKQGNEQFF
TRBJ2-3 | 15 | TRBD1 | TRBV7-8 | CASSLWDSSTDTQYF
TRBJ1-5 | 17 | NA | TRBV6-1 | CASSEDTGTYSNQPQHF
TRBJ1-2 | 14 | NA | TRBV7-2 | CASSLGQGNYGYTF
TRBJ1-3 | 16 | TRBD1 | TRBV18 | CASSPPDRVSGNTIYF
TRBJ1-2 | 16 | NA | TRBV6-1 | CASSEALSTPGAGYTF
TRBJ2-1 | 16 | TRBD1 | TRBV2 | CASSESIGGAYNEQFF
TRBJ1-4 | 15 | TRBD1 | TRBV30 | CAWSRTGGDNEKLFF
TRBJ2-3 | 15 | TRBD1 | TRBV7-9 | CASSAPGQGTDTQYF
TRBJ2-1 | 15 | NA | TRBV19 | CASSIARAGNNEQFF
TRBJ2-1 | 16 | TRBD2 | TRBV5-4 | CASSSGTKAAYNEQFF
TRBJ1-1 | 14 | NA | TRBV5-1 | CASSFGLMNTEAFF
TRBJ1-2 | 13 | TRBD1 | TRBV5-4 | CASSLDRGYGYTF
TRBJ2-2 | 15 | TRBD1 | TRBV19 | CASSIRGQGAGELFF
TRBJ2-7 | 14 | NA | TRBV13 | CASSLEDSGYEQYF
TRBJ1-6 | 14 | TRBD1 | TRBV13 | CASSLDRSNSPLHF
TRBJ1-1 | 13 | NA | TRBV6-1 | CASRSVVVTEAFF
TRBJ2-2 | 15 | TRBD1 | TRBV18 | CASSRRQGDTGELFF
TRBJ1-6 | 15 | TRBD1 | TRBV6-5 | CASSYLETGVSPLHF
TRBJ1-2 | 17 | TRBD1 | TRBV7-9 | CASSLIVGTGVAYGYTF
TRBJ2-7 | 16 | NA | TRBV11-1 | CASSLAGQRTTYEQYF
TRBJ1-5 | 15 | TRBD1 | TRBV6-6 | CASSYSTGGNQPQHF
TRBJ2-6 | 14 | NA | TRBV4-3 | CASSRGSGANVLTF
TRBJ2-3 | 17 | TRBD1 | TRBV7-9 | CSSSLSNRDRGSDTQYF
TRBJ1-2 | 15 | NA | TRBV5-6 | CASSLGRGPNYGYTF
TRBJ2-7 | 15 | TRBD1 | TRBV5-8 | CASSSGQGSRDEQYF
TRBJ2-5 | 15 | TRBD2 | TRBV10-3 | CAARRGGAEQETQYF
TRBJ2-7 | 13 | TRBD1 | TRBV19 | CASSRQGSYEQYF
TRBJ2-3 | 16 | TRBD2 | TRBV4-3 | CASSQGGGQGTDTQYF
TRBJ1-6 | 17 | NA | TRBV30 | CAWRLGAGFSYNSPLHF
TRBJ2-5 | 15 | NA | TRBV5-1 | CASSRTGVGPETQYF
TRBJ1-1 | 12 | NA | TRBV30 | CAWSVSGDEAFF
TRBJ2-5 | 14 | NA | TRBV25-1 | CASSDTRREETQYF
TRBJ1-1 | 13 | NA | TRBV27 | CASSFYRNTEAFF